Listed below are T cell receptor beta chains from one sample, sequenced in a study of T-cell reconstitution after alpha-beta-depleted transplantation in children. Each CDR3 protein gets one entry after TCRdb re-called the PCR reads with MiXCR. The table has 600,000 to 800,000 distinct CDR3 sequences, about 12% seen once; the top ten hold 0.75% to 0.85%. The input for sequencing was PBMCs, taken before TCRalphabeta/CD19-depleted stem cell transplant. The receptor set was obtained from a girl aged 2-10 years with congenital amegakaryocytic thrombocytopenia, due to receive a stem cell transplant. Both conserved end residues are part of each CDR3. Each record gives: CDR3 protein, CDR3 DNA, J gene, clone size, D gene, V gene. A D gene is named only where the DNA matches it firmly. Not all rows give a size; the values are once, few, many and, for expanded clones, a class.

CDR3 protein: CASSQSMGTGYYEQYF; CDR3 DNA: TGCGCCAGCAGCCAATCCATGGGGACTGGTTACTACGAGCAGTACTTC; J gene: TRBJ2-7; clone size: few; D gene: .; V gene: TRBV4-1
CDR3 protein: CSAMTSGRGYDTQYF; CDR3 DNA: TGCAGTGCTATGACTAGCGGCCGGGGGTACGATACGCAGTATTTT; J gene: TRBJ2-3; clone size: few; D gene: TRBD2; V gene: TRBV20-1
CDR3 protein: CSARDPRSYNSPLHF; CDR3 DNA: TGCAGTGCTAGAGATCCCCGCTCCTATAATTCACCCCTCCACTTT; J gene: TRBJ1-6; clone size: many; D gene: .; V gene: TRBV20-1
CDR3 protein: CASSLNPVDTGELFF; CDR3 DNA: TGTGCCAGCAGCTTAAACCCTGTCGACACCGGGGAGCTGTTTTTT; J gene: TRBJ2-2; clone size: few; D gene: .; V gene: TRBV7-7
CDR3 protein: CASTTVVTSNTGELFF; CDR3 DNA: TGTGCCAGCACCACCGTCGTGACGAGTAACACCGGGGAGCTGTTTTTT; J gene: TRBJ2-2; clone size: .; D gene: .; V gene: TRBV11-2
CDR3 protein: CSADPFRTLEEETQYF; CDR3 DNA: TGCAGTGCTGATCCCTTCCGGACACTCGAGGAGGAGACCCAGTACTTC; J gene: TRBJ2-5; clone size: .; D gene: .; V gene: TRBV20-1
CDR3 protein: CASSLAAGFSYNEQFF; CDR3 DNA: TGCGCCAGCAGCCTTGCAGCGGGATTCTCCTACAATGAGCAGTTCTTC; J gene: TRBJ2-1; clone size: many; D gene: TRBD2; V gene: TRBV5-1
CDR3 protein: CSARERPGLDTGELFF; CDR3 DNA: TGCAGTGCTAGAGAAAGGCCGGGACTAGACACCGGGGAGCTGTTTTTT; J gene: TRBJ2-2; clone size: few; D gene: TRBD2; V gene: TRBV20-1
CDR3 protein: CASSQYGTGTGGYGYTF; CDR3 DNA: TGTGCCAGCAGCCAGTACGGGACCGGGACAGGAGGCTATGGCTACACCTTC; J gene: TRBJ1-2; clone size: few; D gene: TRBD1; V gene: TRBV7-6
CDR3 protein: CASSPLRGSSDDNEQFF; CDR3 DNA: TGTGCCAGCTCACCCCTCCGAGGGTCTAGCGATGACAATGAGCAGTTCTTC; J gene: TRBJ2-1; clone size: .; D gene: .; V gene: TRBV18
CDR3 protein: CAISEFRTANTGELFF; CDR3 DNA: TGTGCCATCAGTGAGTTTAGGACTGCGAACACCGGGGAGCTGTTTTTT; J gene: TRBJ2-2; clone size: few; D gene: .; V gene: TRBV10-3
CDR3 protein: CASSFGLAATSTDTQYF; CDR3 DNA: TGCGCCAGCAGCTTTGGACTAGCGGCGACTAGCACAGATACGCAGTATTTT; J gene: TRBJ2-3; clone size: .; D gene: TRBD2; V gene: TRBV5-1
CDR3 protein: CSVEPGAMHEQFF; CDR3 DNA: TGCAGCGTGGAACCCGGGGCTATGCATGAGCAGTTCTTC; J gene: TRBJ2-1; clone size: .; D gene: .; V gene: TRBV29-1
CDR3 protein: CASRMRGPRSYEQYF; CDR3 DNA: TGCGCCAGCAGGATGAGGGGGCCGCGTTCCTACGAGCAGTACTTC; J gene: TRBJ2-7; clone size: few; D gene: TRBD1; V gene: TRBV5-1
CDR3 protein: CAISPGLAGISSYNEQFF; CDR3 DNA: TGTGCCATCAGTCCGGGACTAGCGGGGATAAGCTCCTACAATGAGCAGTTCTTC; J gene: TRBJ2-1; clone size: many; D gene: TRBD2; V gene: TRBV10-3
CDR3 protein: CASSFSDRINQPQHF; CDR3 DNA: TGTGCCAGCAGTTTTTCCGACAGGATTAATCAGCCCCAGCATTTT; J gene: TRBJ1-5; clone size: many; D gene: .; V gene: TRBV12-3/TRBV12-4
CDR3 protein: CASSLASVLSVLYEQYF; CDR3 DNA: TGCGCCAGCAGCTTGGCCTCGGTATTGAGCGTTCTCTACGAGCAGTACTTC; J gene: TRBJ2-7; clone size: many; D gene: .; V gene: TRBV5-1
CDR3 protein: CSALPTGNSGNTIYF; CDR3 DNA: TGCAGTGCGCTCCCGACAGGAAACTCTGGAAACACCATATATTTT; J gene: TRBJ1-3; clone size: many; D gene: .; V gene: TRBV20-1
CDR3 protein: CSAAPGGNGYTF; CDR3 DNA: TGCAGTGCTGCCCCGGGGGGAAATGGCTACACCTTC; J gene: TRBJ1-2; clone size: many; D gene: .; V gene: TRBV20-1
CDR3 protein: CSVAAFQGAFF; CDR3 DNA: TGCAGCGTTGCCGCTTTTCAGGGAGCTTTCTTT; J gene: TRBJ1-1; clone size: .; D gene: .; V gene: TRBV29-1
CDR3 protein: CASSFPGQLRHF; CDR3 DNA: TGTGCCAGCAGTTTCCCCGGCCAGCTCCGGCATTTT; J gene: TRBJ1-5; clone size: .; D gene: .; V gene: TRBV12-3/TRBV12-4
CDR3 protein: CASSLALAGGNEQLF; CDR3 DNA: TGCGCCAGCAGCTTGGCCCTAGCGGGAGGGAATGAGCAGCTCTTC; J gene: TRBJ2-1; clone size: .; D gene: TRBD2; V gene: TRBV5-1
CDR3 protein: CASHPVGGYEQYF; CDR3 DNA: TGTGCCAGCCACCCGGTCGGAGGCTACGAGCAGTACTTC; J gene: TRBJ2-7; clone size: .; D gene: .; V gene: TRBV21-1
CDR3 protein: CSASNLAADYHEQFF; CDR3 DNA: TGCAGTGCTAGCAATCTAGCGGCCGACTACCATGAGCAGTTCTTC; J gene: TRBJ2-1; clone size: few; D gene: TRBD2; V gene: TRBV20-1
CDR3 protein: CSARDGTDSGDTQYF; CDR3 DNA: TGCAGTGCTAGAGATGGGACCGACTCGGGAGATACGCAGTATTTT; J gene: TRBJ2-3; clone size: .; D gene: .; V gene: TRBV20-1
CDR3 protein: CASSTFAGETQYF; CDR3 DNA: TGTGCCAGTAGTACCTTCGCGGGAGAGACCCAGTACTTC; J gene: TRBJ2-5; clone size: few; D gene: .; V gene: TRBV19
CDR3 protein: CASSLLGVPPGANVLTF; CDR3 DNA: TGCGCCAGCAGCTTGTTAGGGGTTCCGCCTGGGGCCAACGTCCTGACTTTC; J gene: TRBJ2-6; clone size: .; D gene: .; V gene: TRBV5-1
CDR3 protein: CASSLERENGVPSYEQYF; CDR3 DNA: TGTGCCAGCAGCTTAGAGCGGGAGAACGGAGTACCCTCCTACGAGCAGTACTTC; J gene: TRBJ2-7; clone size: .; D gene: TRBD2; V gene: TRBV11-2
CDR3 protein: CASSPQRAASYNEQFF; CDR3 DNA: TGTGCCAGCTCACCACAACGGGCAGCCTCCTACAATGAGCAGTTCTTC; J gene: TRBJ2-1; clone size: .; D gene: .; V gene: TRBV18
CDR3 protein: CASTQGIAAAYEQYF; CDR3 DNA: TGTGCCAGCACCCAAGGGATAGCGGCAGCCTACGAGCAGTACTTC; J gene: TRBJ2-7; clone size: many; D gene: .; V gene: TRBV6-1
CDR3 protein: CSALLVGGRSGYTF; CDR3 DNA: TGCAGTGCTTTATTGGTAGGCGGTAGAAGCGGCTACACCTTC; J gene: TRBJ1-2; clone size: many; D gene: .; V gene: TRBV20-1
CDR3 protein: CASSPLVGDRGADTQYF; CDR3 DNA: TGTGCCAGCAGTCCCCTCGTCGGGGACAGGGGTGCAGATACGCAGTATTTT; J gene: TRBJ2-3; clone size: few; D gene: TRBD1; V gene: TRBV28
CDR3 protein: CSALRLAGVDTQYF; CDR3 DNA: TGCAGTGCCCTTCGACTAGCGGGAGTAGATACGCAGTATTTT; J gene: TRBJ2-3; clone size: many; D gene: TRBD2; V gene: TRBV20-1
CDR3 protein: CASSDGVSGFVRTGELFF; CDR3 DNA: TGTGCCAGCAGCGACGGGGTTTCGGGATTCGTTCGTACCGGGGAGCTGTTTTTT; J gene: TRBJ2-2; clone size: .; D gene: .; V gene: TRBV12-3/TRBV12-4
CDR3 protein: CAWKGTSYEQYF; CDR3 DNA: TGTGCCTGGAAGGGCACCTCCTACGAGCAGTACTTC; J gene: TRBJ2-7; clone size: .; D gene: .; V gene: TRBV30
CDR3 protein: CASSPGQGDSPLHF; CDR3 DNA: TGCGCCAGCAGCCCCGGACAGGGGGATTCACCCCTCCACTTT; J gene: TRBJ1-6; clone size: many; D gene: TRBD1; V gene: TRBV5-1
CDR3 protein: CSVGEMGKNTGELFF; CDR3 DNA: TGCAGCGTTGGGGAAATGGGGAAGAACACCGGGGAGCTGTTTTTT; J gene: TRBJ2-2; clone size: many; D gene: .; V gene: TRBV29-1
CDR3 protein: CASSIRWEPNTEAFF; CDR3 DNA: TGTGCCAGTAGTATACGGTGGGAACCGAACACTGAAGCTTTCTTT; J gene: TRBJ1-1; clone size: few; D gene: .; V gene: TRBV19
CDR3 protein: CASSLLAGGSDTQYF; CDR3 DNA: TGCGCCAGCTCACTTTTAGCGGGAGGATCAGATACGCAGTATTTT; J gene: TRBJ2-3; clone size: many; D gene: TRBD2; V gene: TRBV5-1
CDR3 protein: CASVETNTLSYEQYF; CDR3 DNA: TGTGCCAGCGTTGAAACAAACACGCTTTCCTACGAGCAGTACTTC; J gene: TRBJ2-7; clone size: .; D gene: .; V gene: TRBV2
CDR3 protein: CASIQGIEAFF; CDR3 DNA: TGTGCCAGCATCCAAGGAATAGAAGCTTTCTTT; J gene: TRBJ1-1; clone size: few; D gene: .; V gene: TRBV6-1
CDR3 protein: CASSWEVTYEQYF; CDR3 DNA: TGTGCCAGCAGCTGGGAGGTTACATACGAGCAGTACTTC; J gene: TRBJ2-7; clone size: many; D gene: .; V gene: TRBV11-2
CDR3 protein: CASSLISSSYEQYF; CDR3 DNA: TGCGCCAGCAGCTTAATTTCGAGCTCCTACGAGCAGTACTTC; J gene: TRBJ2-7; clone size: many; D gene: .; V gene: TRBV5-1
CDR3 protein: CASSLEWGAGYTF; CDR3 DNA: TGTGCCAGCAGCTTAGAGTGGGGGGCTGGCTACACCTTC; J gene: TRBJ1-2; clone size: .; D gene: .; V gene: TRBV27
CDR3 protein: CASSGGQIKGGNEQYF; CDR3 DNA: TGTGCCAGCAGCGGGGGACAGATCAAAGGGGGCAACGAGCAGTACTTC; J gene: TRBJ2-7; clone size: few; D gene: TRBD1; V gene: TRBV14
CDR3 protein: CASSAPPRNSYEQYF; CDR3 DNA: TGTGCCAGCAGCGCTCCCCCTAGGAACTCCTACGAGCAGTACTTC; J gene: TRBJ2-7; clone size: .; D gene: .; V gene: TRBV12-3/TRBV12-4
CDR3 protein: CSVVRDGPYEQYF; CDR3 DNA: TGCAGCGTTGTGAGGGACGGACCCTACGAGCAGTACTTC; J gene: TRBJ2-7; clone size: .; D gene: .; V gene: TRBV29-1
CDR3 protein: CASSLMRDAEQYF; CDR3 DNA: TGTGCCAGCAGCTTAATGAGGGATGCCGAGCAGTACTTC; J gene: TRBJ2-7; clone size: many; D gene: .; V gene: TRBV7-2
CDR3 protein: CASSDKLAGVETQYF; CDR3 DNA: TGCGCCAGCAGTGATAAACTAGCGGGAGTTGAGACCCAGTACTTC; J gene: TRBJ2-5; clone size: many; D gene: TRBD2; V gene: TRBV10-1
CDR3 protein: CSVEPSAYNEQFF; CDR3 DNA: TGCAGCGTTGAACCGTCGGCCTACAATGAGCAGTTCTTC; J gene: TRBJ2-1; clone size: .; D gene: .; V gene: TRBV29-1
CDR3 protein: CASSLVQGFDEQYF; CDR3 DNA: TGTGCCAGCAGCTTAGTCCAGGGTTTCGACGAGCAGTACTTC; J gene: TRBJ2-7; clone size: .; D gene: .; V gene: TRBV7-8
CDR3 protein: CASSRTTESYEQYF; CDR3 DNA: TGTGCCAGCAGCCGAACTACCGAATCCTACGAGCAGTACTTC; J gene: TRBJ2-7; clone size: .; D gene: .; V gene: TRBV12-3/TRBV12-4
CDR3 protein: CASSFRTRGYTF; CDR3 DNA: TGTGCCAGCAGCTTCCGAACTCGAGGCTACACCTTC; J gene: TRBJ1-2; clone size: many; D gene: .; V gene: TRBV7-9
CDR3 protein: CASSVRTSGSSKQFF; CDR3 DNA: TGTGCCAGCAGCGTCCGGACTAGCGGGAGTTCCAAGCAGTTCTTC; J gene: TRBJ2-1; clone size: many; D gene: TRBD2; V gene: TRBV9
CDR3 protein: CASSPDLSYYEQYF; CDR3 DNA: TGTGCCAGCTCACCAGATCTCTCCTACTACGAGCAGTACTTC; J gene: TRBJ2-7; clone size: .; D gene: .; V gene: TRBV18